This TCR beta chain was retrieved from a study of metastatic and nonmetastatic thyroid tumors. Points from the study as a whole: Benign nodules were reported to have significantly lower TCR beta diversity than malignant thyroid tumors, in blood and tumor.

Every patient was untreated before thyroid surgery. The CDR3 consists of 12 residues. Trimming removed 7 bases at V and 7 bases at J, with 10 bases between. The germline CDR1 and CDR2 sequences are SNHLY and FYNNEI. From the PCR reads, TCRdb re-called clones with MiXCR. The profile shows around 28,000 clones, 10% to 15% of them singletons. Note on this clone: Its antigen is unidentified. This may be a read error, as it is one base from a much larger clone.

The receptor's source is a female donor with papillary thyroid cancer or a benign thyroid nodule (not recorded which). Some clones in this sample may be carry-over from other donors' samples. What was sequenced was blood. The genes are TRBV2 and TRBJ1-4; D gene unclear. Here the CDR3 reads CASIGSSEKLFF. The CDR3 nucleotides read TGTGCCAGCATCGGGAGTAGTGAAAAACTGTTTTTT.